One T cell receptor (beta chain) is described in this entry. What it binds is unknown. CD45RO-negative, CCR7-positively selected cells formed the naive CD8 fraction, excluding terminally differentiated effector memory CD45RA+ cells. The source of the sample is a study of shared clonotypes between healthy human individuals. Overall study findings and caveats: Even with large depth, rarefaction showed that sorted-subset sequencing was incomplete. Non-shared clonotypes had lower generation probabilities than those shared by all four donors.

Generated by immunoSEQ multiplex PCR, the TCRdb table keeps only in-frame clones and is missing some. The table records more than 2 million clones, around 96% of them present only once. Sequencing was performed on naive CD8+ T cells sorted from blood. This receptor was taken from a man between 18 and 35 years old in good health.

CDR3 in DNA: TGTGCCAGTAGTCCGGAGGGGACCATCACTAAAGAGCAGTACTTC. This encodes CASSPEGTITKEQYF. The chain joins TRBV19 to TRBJ2-7; TRBD2 is a possible D gene (6 bases). The CDR3 is made up of 15 amino acids. Germline assignment: CDR1 LNHDA and CDR2 SQIVND (reference sequence). Trimming removed 5 bases from V and 7 bases from J, with 21 bases in between.